This T cell receptor beta chain was sequenced during a study of cytomegalovirus exposure and HLA in healthy donors. On the study more broadly: When 350 to 500 donors were genotyped, roughly four fifths of them were found to fall in the Caucasian-associated ancestry cluster.

The PCR had 60 Vbeta and 13 Jbeta primers. The method was immunoSEQ multiplex PCR; TCRdb's version includes in-frame clones alone and lacks a portion of them. The table shows 150,000 to 160,000 clones, with about 80% occurring only once. Only a few counts were recorded for this clone. Its matching antigen is unknown. The CDR3 has 16 residues. J gave up 5 bases and V 5 bases, and 6 bases lay outside the gene matches. CDR1 and CDR2 (germline): SGHVS, FNYEAQ. Points from the study as a whole: Earlier results showed most TCR beta V segments being productive about 90% or about 30% of the time. It was taken for granted in presence/absence analyses that sequencing depth across donors was roughly uniform.

The rearrangement joins TRBV7-6 to TRBJ2-3; TRBD2 matches 14 bases. This clonotype was sampled from a woman in her thirties or forties in good health and CMV-seronegative. Specimen: PBMCs. The CDR3 spells CASSRQGLAGEDTQYF. The CDR3 DNA reads as TGTGCCAGCAGCCGACAGGGACTAGCGGGAGAAGATACGCAGTATTTT.